This T cell receptor beta chain was observed in a study of T cells after yellow fever vaccination. Overall study context: Researchers used SMART-Seq v4 Ultra Low Input to prepare fractions that had low cell numbers. Study conclusions and caveats: Most primary-vaccination clones reappeared after the booster (about 97% CD4, about 88% CD8). There was a small share of clonotypes that showed up in both the CD4 and CD8 compartments.

Researchers made TCR cDNA using 5'RACE template switching, and this step added a universal primer site and UMIs. One entry per CDR3 protein, called by TCRdb with MiXCR from the 5' RACE reads. The sample carries about 300,000 distinct CDR3 sequences, around 9.3% recorded once. Germline lookup yields CDR1 SGHTA and CDR2 FQGNSA. V dropped 4 bases and J dropped 7 bases, with 22 bases sitting between them. CDR3 length equals 16 residues. Note on this clonotype: The antigen is undetermined.

The source material was CD4+ T cells sorted from PBMCs, sampled 5 days after the yellow fever booster vaccination. The rearrangement joins TRBV7-2 to TRBJ1-1, with D possibly matching TRBD1 (6 bases). This TCR came from a man aged 18-30 years who received the YFV17D yellow fever vaccine. CDR3 sequence: CASSYSIWGQSGEAFF. In DNA, the CDR3 is TGTGCCAGCAGCTATAGCATCTGGGGGCAGAGCGGTGAAGCTTTCTTT.